This T cell receptor beta chain comes out of a study of blood T cell repertoires in COVID-19. Across the whole study: COVID-19 samples from acute and convalescent phases originated in the United States, Italy and Spain. Sample material is recorded as cDNA or gDNA derived from T cells, B-cell-depleted T cells, or PBMCs.

The authors' processing: Reference gene primers were amplified, and this amplification served to estimate nucleated cell counts. Clones were read by immunoSEQ multiplex PCR, and TCRdb kept only the in-frame ones, dropping some. For V, J and clone size, that table is used; D and trimming come from the DNA. The repertoire includes some 110,000 clones, roughly 91% of them detected once, and roughly 6% sits in the top ten. The CDR3 is made up of 14 amino acids. Germline lookup yields CDR1 SGHRS and CDR2 YFSETQ. Trimming took 4 bases from V and 3 from J, leaving 13 bases between them. Sequencing was done on a sample of peripheral blood. The chain is built from TRBV5-1 and TRBJ1-2; tentatively, D is TRBD1 (6 bases). This receptor was identified in a human donor in a cohort sampled during active COVID-19. Here the CDR3 DNA reads TGCGCCAGCAGCGGAACAGGGTCTCACTATGGCTACACCTTC. Amino acids: CASSGTGSHYGYTF.